Below are 15 T cell receptor beta chains sequenced from a single sample in a study of Graves' ophthalmopathy and Graves' hyperthyroidism. TCR beta CDR3 amplification used RNA transcripts. RT-PCR in the first round used HTBI primers; a second-round multiplex PCR followed. A single record per CDR3 protein comes from TCRdb applying MiXCR to the multiplex PCR reads. Counted here are approximately 700,000 distinct CDR3 sequences, roughly two fifths occurring once; the ten biggest clones make up 35% to 55%. The source material was peripheral blood. The receptors stem from an adult man with Graves' ophthalmopathy.

This clonotype has only one observation. The rearrangement links TRBV7-3 to TRBJ1-5; 7 bases map to TRBD1. The V segment lost 6 bases and the J segment 7 bases; nucleotides outside the gene matches: 9. The CDR3 has 14 residues. Germline loops: CDR1 SGHTA, CDR2 FQGTGA. Here the CDR3 DNA reads TGTGCCAGCAGTCCGACAGGGTCCCGCCAGCCCCAGCATTTT. Translation: CASSPTGSRQPQHF.

This clonotype was detected a few times. The CDR3 sequence: CASIRPGSYYGYTF. The CDR3 DNA reads TGTGCCAGCATTAGACCGGGCAGCTACTATGGCTACACCTTC. The rearrangement links TRBV6-5 to TRBJ1-2; D remains unclear. The germline V gene has CDR1 MNHEY and CDR2 SVGAGI. The length of the CDR3 is 14 residues. V lost 7 bases and J 3 bases, leaving 15 bases between the germline ends.

The V gene is TRBV7-9, the J gene TRBJ2-7; no clear D gene. Trimming cost V 4 bases and J 7 bases, with 17 bases left between them. The CDR3 loop spans 14 amino acids. Germline CDR1 reads SEHNR; CDR2 reads FQNEAQ (reference sequence). The DNA of the CDR3 is TGTGCCAGCAGCTGGGGTAGAGCCTACAATGAGCAGTACTTC. This sequence encodes CASSWGRAYNEQYF.

This chain joins TRBV11-2 and TRBJ2-7; no reliable D call. Trimming cost V 1 base and J 5 bases, with 12 bases left between them. This CDR3 is built from 14 residues. Germline values: CDR1 SGHAT, CDR2 FQNNGV. The CDR3 region has the DNA TGTGCCAGCAGCTTAGGGGGTGGTACGGACGAGCAGTACTTC. Translation: CASSLGGGTDEQYF. Complete variable domain (other parts from reference TRBV11-2 and TRBJ2-7): EAGVAQSPRYKIIEKRQSVAFWCNPISGHATLYWYQQILGQGPKLLIQFQNNGVVDDSQLPKDRFSAERLKGVDSTLKIQPAKLEDSAVYLCASSLGGGTDEQYFGPGTRLTVT.

This clonotype was found many times. This chain links TRBV15 with TRBJ2-7; 10 bases are shared with TRBD2. Losses at the gene ends were 4 bases for V and 6 bases for J; bases not matched to a gene: 6. The length of the CDR3 is 14 residues. The germline V gene encodes CDR1 LNHNV and CDR2 YYDKDF (reference sequence). CDR3 amino acids: CATSKGLAVLEQYF. DNA for the CDR3: TGTGCCACCAGCAAAGGACTAGCGGTACTCGAGCAGTACTTC.

The genes are TRBV20-1 and TRBJ2-7; tentative D call: TRBD1 (5 bases). Looked up from germline, CDR1 is DFQATT and CDR2 is SNEGSKA (reference sequence). The CDR3 length is 15 residues. Trimming cost V 3 bases and J 5 bases, with 20 bases left between them. CDR3 nucleotides: TGCAGTGCTAGTCGCATATTCAGGGTAAGCGACGAGCAGTACTTC. Translating gives CSASRIFRVSDEQYF.

This clonotype was recorded many times. This chain uses TRBV10-2 with TRBJ2-5, with D tentatively TRBD2 (5 bases). This CDR3 comprises 17 residues. The germline CDR1 and CDR2 sequences are WSHSY and SAAADI. V shed 4 bases and J shed 1 base, with 19 bases lying between them. CDR3 coding DNA: TGCGCCAGCAGTGCACTCGGGGTAAACGTACGCCAAGAGACCCAGTACTTC. Its protein product is CASSALGVNVRQETQYF.

As to this clonotype: Just one base apart from a much larger clone, this may be a read error. J is TRBJ2-7 and V is TRBV29-1; TRBD1 matches 9 bases. Germline lookup yields CDR1 SQVTM and CDR2 ANQGSEA. CDR3 length: 15 amino acids. The CDR3 loop is CGVEDSTGGLDEQYF. The CDR3 DNA reads as TGCGGCGTTGAAGATTCGACAGGGGGGCTCGACGAGCAGTACTTC.

This clonotype was seen a single time. The chain joins TRBV10-3 to TRBJ1-2, with unresolved D. Per germline, CDR1 ENHRY and CDR2 SYGVKD. The CDR3 runs 13 residues. The V and J ends lost 2 bases and 4 bases respectively, with 8 bases between them. The CDR3 protein is CAISETASYGYTF. In nucleotides, the CDR3 is TGTGCCATCAGTGAGACAGCAAGCTATGGCTACACCTTC.

The CDR3 coding sequence is TGTGCCAGCAGTCAATTGGCAGGGGATCCGAAGACCCAGTACTTC. Translating gives CASSQLAGDPKTQYF. The chain links TRBV7-9 to TRBJ2-5, with a weak D call TRBD1 (6 bases). With 6 bases removed from V and 6 bases from J, the gap between germline ends came to 20 bases. In germline, CDR1 is SEHNR, CDR2 FQNEAQ (reference sequence). CDR3 length: 15 amino acids. The full variable domain, with the rest looked up from reference TRBV7-9 and TRBJ2-5, is DTGVSQNPRHKITKRGQNVTFRCDPISEHNRLYWYRQTLGQGPEFLTYFQNEAQLEKSRLLSDRFSAERPKGSFSTLEIQRTEQGDSAMYLCASSQLAGDPKTQYFGPGTRLLVL.

The CDR3 DNA sequence: TGTGCCAGCAGCCAATTTCTAGCCCCCGGGGAGCTGTTTTTT. It yields the protein CASSQFLAPGELFF. The V call is TRBV14, the J call TRBJ2-2, with D perhaps matching TRBD2 (5 bases). The V gene's germline CDR1 is SGHDN and CDR2 FVKESK. The V end lost 2 bases, the J end lost 6 bases, and 10 bases lay between the germline ends. The CDR3 loop spans 14 amino acids.

This clonotype turned up a few times. The chain combines TRBV7-9 with TRBJ2-2; D gene unclear. V was shortened by 5 bases and J by 0 bases, with 7 bases between the two germline ends. In germline, CDR1 is SEHNR, CDR2 FQNEAQ (reference sequence). The CDR3 sequence is 14 residues long. The CDR3: CASSPRPNTGELFF. CDR3 coding DNA: TGTGCCAGCAGCCCAAGACCGAACACCGGGGAGCTGTTTTTT. Full variable domain (remainder filled in from reference TRBV7-9 and TRBJ2-2): DTGVSQNPRHKITKRGQNVTFRCDPISEHNRLYWYRQTLGQGPEFLTYFQNEAQLEKSRLLSDRFSAERPKGSFSTLEIQRTEQGDSAMYLCASSPRPNTGELFFGEGSRLTVL.

Details on this clonotype: A much larger clone lies one base from this, so it may be a read error. V and J are TRBV2 and TRBJ1-4, with D tentatively TRBD1 (6 bases). Germline V gives CDR1 SNHLY, CDR2 FYNNEI. The ends were cut back, 7 bases at V and 4 bases at J, with 10 bases in the middle. The CDR3 contains 13 residues. CDR3 region: CASKGDGNEKLFF. Written as DNA, the CDR3 is TGTGCCAGCAAGGGGGATGGTAATGAAAAACTGTTTTTT. Full variable domain (outside the CDR3, taken from reference TRBV2 and TRBJ1-4): EPEVTQTPSHQVTQMGQEVILRCVPISNHLYFYWYRQILGQKVEFLVSFYNNEISEKSEIFDDQFSVERPDGSNFTLKIRSTKLEDSAMYFCASKGDGNEKLFFGSGTQLSVL.

V and J are TRBV7-2 and TRBJ1-1; D not certain. The CDR3 contains 18 residues. V was trimmed by 0 bases and J by 0 bases, leaving 17 bases between them. The germline V gene encodes CDR1 SGHTA and CDR2 FQGNSA. CDR3 DNA sequence: TGTGCCAGCAGCTTAGCCAGGCAAATATATACCATGAACACTGAAGCTTTCTTT. It specifies CASSLARQIYTMNTEAFF.

The genes are TRBV29-1 and TRBJ1-2; 8 positions match TRBD1. Looked up from germline, CDR1 is SQVTM and CDR2 is ANQGSEA. J gave up 8 bases and V 7 bases, and 9 bases lay outside the gene matches. This CDR3 contains 12 residues. CDR3 sequence reads: CSATGQGQGYTF. The CDR3 DNA is TGCAGCGCTACCGGACAGGGTCAGGGCTACACCTTC.